These T cell receptor beta chains were read from a single sample in a study of persistence of HIV-infected CD4 T cells. TCRdb keeps only in-frame clones here, not all; method: immunoSEQ multiplex PCR. Among 25,000 to 30,000 clones listed, approximately 78% were seen once. Their antigens remain unidentified. The sample was CD4+ T cells sorted from PBMCs after approximately 19-hour stimulation, taken from a patient who received antiretroviral therapy. These TCRs come from an adult woman with HIV who was CMV-seropositive. CDR3s include the opening cysteine and the closing phenylalanine or tryptophan. A D gene is named only where the DNA matches it firmly. Expanded clones get a size class; other rows say once, few or many, or leave the size out.

V	size	J	D	CDR3	DNA
TRBV25-1	once	TRBJ1-2	TRBD1	CASSEYKGAGYGYTF	TGTGCCAGCAGTGAATATAAGGGGGCCGGCTATGGCTACACCTTC
TRBV6-7	-	TRBJ2-2	-	CASPANTGELFF	TGTGCCAGCCCAGCAAACACCGGGGAGCTGTTTTTT
TRBV5-5	few	TRBJ1-2	-	CASSLGGGFGYTF	TGTGCCAGCAGTCTTGGTGGGGGGTTTGGCTACACCTTC
TRBV5-1	-	TRBJ1-1	-	CASSLALGFNTEAFF	TGCGCCAGCAGCTTGGCCCTGGGCTTCAACACTGAAGCTTTCTTT
TRBV7-3	-	TRBJ2-1	TRBD2	CASSPGLAGRDEQFF	TGTGCCAGCAGCCCAGGGTTAGCGGGGAGGGATGAGCAGTTCTTC
TRBV11-3	-	TRBJ1-6	-	CASSLGPNSPLHF	TGTGCCAGCAGCTTAGGACCGAATTCACCCCTCCACTTT
TRBV5-1	-	TRBJ1-4	-	CARSPRGPRELFF	TGCGCCAGGAGCCCTCGGGGGCCGAGAGAACTGTTTTTT
TRBV7-2	-	TRBJ2-7	-	CASSPQGTNYEQYF	TGTGCCAGCAGCCCCCAGGGGACAAACTACGAGCAGTACTTC
TRBV3-1/TRBV3-2	-	TRBJ2-1	TRBD2	CASSPGLAGGRRNEQFF	TGTGCCAGCAGCCCCGGACTAGCGGGGGGGCGGCGAAATGAGCAGTTCTTC
TRBV14	-	TRBJ1-6	TRBD1	CASSPLAGGNSPLHF	TGTGCCAGCAGCCCGCTGGCAGGGGGTAATTCACCCCTCCACTTT
TRBV7-3	-	TRBJ1-5	TRBD1	CASSSGQGSSQPQHF	TGTGCCAGCAGCTCGGGACAGGGAAGCAGTCAGCCCCAGCATTTT
TRBV5-1	-	TRBJ1-1	-	CASRFVSWEVTEAFF	TGCGCCAGCAGATTTGTCTCCTGGGAGGTGACTGAAGCTTTCTTT
TRBV19	-	TRBJ2-1	-	CASSIQGHEQFF	TGTGCCAGTAGTATCCAGGGGCATGAGCAGTTCTTC
TRBV6-6	-	TRBJ2-3	-	CASSYGSIDRDTQYF	TGTGCCAGCAGTTACGGCTCAATCGATCGAGATACGCAGTATTTT
TRBV30	few	TRBJ1-1	-	CAWTKGGMNTEAFF	TGTGCCTGGACCAAGGGTGGGATGAACACTGAAGCTTTCTTT
TRBV7-8	-	TRBJ1-3	TRBD1	CASRPPGQRATIYF	TGTGCCAGCAGGCCACCGGGACAGCGGGCCACCATATATTTT
TRBV9	-	TRBJ2-4	-	CASSVGPPGAKNIQYF	TGTGCCAGCAGCGTAGGGCCGCCTGGAGCCAAAAACATTCAGTACTTC
TRBV7-8	-	TRBJ1-5	TRBD1	CASSLSRQGAGAGGQPQHF	TGTGCCAGCAGCTTAAGTCGGCAGGGGGCGGGGGCCGGCGGGCAGCCCCAGCATTTT
TRBV6-6	-	TRBJ2-7	-	CASSKHDSYEQYF	TGTGCCAGCAGCAAACATGACTCCTACGAGCAGTACTTC
TRBV30	-	TRBJ2-3	TRBD2	CAWSVRRLAGPGDTQYF	TGTGCCTGGAGTGTACGAAGGCTAGCGGGGCCCGGGGATACGCAGTATTTT
TRBV7-8	-	TRBJ1-2	-	CASSFLDAAGAGYTF	TGTGCCAGCAGCTTCCTTGACGCCGCGGGGGCTGGCTACACCTTC
TRBV2	-	TRBJ1-6	-	CASRTGLNSPLHF	TGTGCCAGCAGGACTGGGCTCAACTCACCCCTCCACTTT
TRBV5-1	-	TRBJ2-7	TRBD2	CASARTSGDEQYF	TGCGCCAGCGCGAGGACTAGCGGGGACGAGCAGTACTTC
TRBV12-3/TRBV12-4	few	TRBJ1-1	-	CASSFRGEAFF	TGTGCCAGCAGTTTCCGGGGAGAAGCTTTCTTT
TRBV2	few	TRBJ1-2	TRBD1	CASKDREYGYTF	TGTGCCAGTAAAGACAGGGAATATGGCTACACCTTC
TRBV5-4	once	TRBJ2-3	-	CASSSSSSSTDTQYF	TGTGCCAGCAGTTCTAGCTCCTCTAGCACAGATACGCAGTATTTT
TRBV6-5	once	TRBJ1-2	TRBD1	CASSYRQGGGYTF	TGTGCCAGCAGTTACCGACAGGGAGGCGGCTACACCTTC
TRBV19	once	TRBJ1-4	TRBD1	CASSMGDRADGNEKLFF	TGTGCCAGTAGTATGGGGGACAGGGCGGACGGTAATGAAAAACTGTTTTTT
TRBV30	-	TRBJ1-4	TRBD1	CAWSGGTANEKLFF	TGTGCCTGGAGCGGCGGGACAGCTAATGAAAAACTGTTTTTT
TRBV6-6	-	TRBJ2-5	TRBD1	CASRYDRASQETQYF	TGTGCCAGCAGATACGACAGGGCCTCACAAGAGACCCAGTACTTC
TRBV6-6	-	TRBJ2-5	-	CASSYDGEVGETQYF	TGTGCCAGCAGCTATGACGGGGAGGTAGGAGAGACCCAGTACTTC
TRBV3-1/TRBV3-2	-	TRBJ2-1	TRBD2	CASSGTSGALNEQFF	TGTGCCAGCAGCGGAACTAGCGGGGCCCTCAATGAGCAGTTCTTC
TRBV19	-	TRBJ1-2	-	CASSNDRSYGYTF	TGTGCCAGTAGCAACGACAGATCCTATGGCTACACCTTC